These T cell receptor beta chains were read from a single sample in a study of graft-versus-host responses after intestinal transplantation. Their antigens remain unidentified. The table came from immunoSEQ multiplex PCR; TCRdb's copy has only in-frame clones and leaves some out. This sample has about 86,000 clones, with under 85% found just once. The starting material was unstimulated CD8+ T cells sorted from spleen or lymph node cells, obtained before intestinal transplant. These receptors originate from a human donor who received an intestinal transplant. Each CDR3 is given with its conserved first and last residue. The D gene is left open where the match is weak. Where a row states a size, it is once, few, many or the class of an expanded clone; other rows omit it.

NA	NA	TRBJ1-2	TRBV7-9	TGTGCCAGCAGCTTAAATTATGGGGATGGCTACACCTTC	CASSLNYGDGYTF
TRBD2	NA	TRBJ2-3	TRBV6-1	TGTGCCAGCAGCCCGGGACTAGCGGGGTCAGATACGCAGTATTTT	CASSPGLAGSDTQYF
TRBD2	NA	TRBJ2-6	TRBV6-4	TGTGCCAGCAGTGACTCTAGCGGGAGTGGGGCCAACGTCCTGACTTTC	CASSDSSGSGANVLTF
NA	NA	TRBJ2-5	TRBV5-4	TGTGCCAGCAGCCGGCAGACGGACGGGAGAGAGACCCAGTACTTC	CASSRQTDGRETQYF
TRBD1	few	TRBJ2-7	TRBV4-1	TGCGCCAGCAGCCAAGGGGGACAGGGAGGGTACGAGCAGTACTTC	CASSQGGQGGYEQYF
TRBD2	NA	TRBJ2-7	TRBV7-8	TGTGCCAGCAGCTTTTATCCCACCGGACTAGCGGGAGCCCCCTACGAGCAGTACTTC	CASSFYPTGLAGAPYEQYF
NA	NA	TRBJ2-5	TRBV15	TGTGCCACCAGCAGAGAGGGGACGCAAGAGACCCAGTACTTC	CATSREGTQETQYF
NA	NA	TRBJ1-4	TRBV11-2	TGTGCCAGCAGCCTATCCACGGCAAACATTGAAAAACTGTTTTTT	CASSLSTANIEKLFF
NA	NA	TRBJ2-5	TRBV11-2	TGTGCCAGCAGCTTAGTTCGAGAGACCCAGTACTTC	CASSLVRETQYF
NA	NA	TRBJ1-1	TRBV7-3	TGTGCCAGCAGCTTTATACCCCTGTACAGGGCCCGACCCCGACCTCGAGCTTTCTTT	CASSFIPLYRARPRPRAFF
NA	once	TRBJ2-3	TRBV19	TGTGCCAGTAGTATTGAGGGATACACAGATACGCAGTATTTT	CASSIEGYTDTQYF
TRBD2	NA	TRBJ2-7	TRBV2	TGTGCCAGTACGGTGACTAGCGGGAACGAGCAGTACTTC	CASTVTSGNEQYF
TRBD2	NA	TRBJ2-7	TRBV4-1	TGCGCCAGCAGCCCCACCGATAGCGGGGGGCCCTCCTACGAGCAGTACTTC	CASSPTDSGGPSYEQYF
TRBD2	NA	TRBJ2-3	TRBV5-4	TGTGCCAGCAGCTTTTCAGCGGGGGGGCGAGATACGCAGTATTTT	CASSFSAGGRDTQYF
TRBD2	NA	TRBJ2-5	TRBV2	TGTGCCAGCAGTGAAGCTGGCGGGGTAGCGGGGCAAGAGACCCAGTACTTC	CASSEAGGVAGQETQYF
NA	once	TRBJ1-4	TRBV30	TGTGCCTGGAGTAGTTTCGGTAAAGGAAAGACGGAAAAACTGTTTTTT	CAWSSFGKGKTEKLFF
NA	NA	TRBJ1-3	TRBV19	TGTGCCAGTAGTATAGACCCGACTGGGACACCCCTCTCTGGAAACACCATATATTTT	CASSIDPTGTPLSGNTIYF
TRBD1	few	TRBJ2-7	TRBV7-9	TGTGCCAGCAGGGACGCCGGGACAGGGACCTACGAGCAGTACTTC	CASRDAGTGTYEQYF
NA	NA	TRBJ2-1	TRBV6-5	TGTGCCAGCAGTTACTTGATCGACAGTTCCTACAATGAGCAGTTCTTC	CASSYLIDSSYNEQFF